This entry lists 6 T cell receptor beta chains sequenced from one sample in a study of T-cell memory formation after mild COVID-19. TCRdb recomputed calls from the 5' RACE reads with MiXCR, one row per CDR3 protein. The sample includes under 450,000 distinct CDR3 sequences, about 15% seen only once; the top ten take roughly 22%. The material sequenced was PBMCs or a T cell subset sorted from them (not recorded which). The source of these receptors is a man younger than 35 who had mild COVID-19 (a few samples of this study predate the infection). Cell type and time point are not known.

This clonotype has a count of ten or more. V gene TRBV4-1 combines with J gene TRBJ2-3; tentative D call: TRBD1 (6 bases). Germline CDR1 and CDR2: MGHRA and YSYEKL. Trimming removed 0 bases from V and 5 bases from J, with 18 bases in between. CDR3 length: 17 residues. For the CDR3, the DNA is TGCGCCAGCAGCCAAGATCAGGGGCCTCCGACAAAAGATACGCAGTATTTT. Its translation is CASSQDQGPPTKDTQYF.

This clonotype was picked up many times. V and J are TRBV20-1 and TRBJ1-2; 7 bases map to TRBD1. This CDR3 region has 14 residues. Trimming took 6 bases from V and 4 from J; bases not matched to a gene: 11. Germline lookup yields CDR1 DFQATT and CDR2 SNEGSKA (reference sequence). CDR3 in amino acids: CSAPTFDRAYGYTF. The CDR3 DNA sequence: TGCAGTGCACCGACCTTTGACAGGGCCTATGGCTACACCTTC.

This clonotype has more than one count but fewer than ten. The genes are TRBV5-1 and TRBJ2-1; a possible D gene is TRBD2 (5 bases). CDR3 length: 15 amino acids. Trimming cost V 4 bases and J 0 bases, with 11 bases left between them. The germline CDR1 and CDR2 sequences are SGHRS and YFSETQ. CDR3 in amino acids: CASSRPADSYNEQFF. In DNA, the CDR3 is TGCGCCAGCAGCCGTCCAGCGGACTCCTACAATGAGCAGTTCTTC.

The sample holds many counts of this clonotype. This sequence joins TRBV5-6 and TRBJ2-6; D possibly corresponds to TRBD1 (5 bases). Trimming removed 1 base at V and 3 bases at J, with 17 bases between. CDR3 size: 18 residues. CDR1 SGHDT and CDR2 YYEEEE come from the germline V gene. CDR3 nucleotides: TGTGCCAGCAGCTTGCTAGGCAGGGTGGGAATTGGGGCCAACGTCCTGACTTTC. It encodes CASSLLGRVGIGANVLTF.

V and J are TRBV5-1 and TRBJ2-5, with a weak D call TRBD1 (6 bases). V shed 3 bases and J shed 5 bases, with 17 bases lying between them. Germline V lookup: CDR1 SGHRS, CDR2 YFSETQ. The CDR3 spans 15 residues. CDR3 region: CASSWTGHPGETQYF. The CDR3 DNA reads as TGCGCCAGCAGCTGGACGGGACACCCCGGGGAGACCCAGTACTTC.

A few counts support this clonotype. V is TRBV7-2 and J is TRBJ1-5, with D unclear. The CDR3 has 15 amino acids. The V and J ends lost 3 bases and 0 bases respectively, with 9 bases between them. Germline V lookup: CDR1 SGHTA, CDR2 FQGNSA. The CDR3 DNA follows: TGTGCCAGCAGCTTGGAGGTTAATAGCAATCAGCCCCAGCATTTT. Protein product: CASSLEVNSNQPQHF.